A single TCR beta chain is shown here with its context. Its specific antigen is unknown. The sample holds no much larger clone one base away, and base qualities are not on file. This specimen belongs to a study of T cells in localized non-small cell lung cancer (dated by TCRdb to 2019 to 2021). About the investigation overall: Comparing tumors with uninvolved tumor-adjacent lungs, the study looked at the T cell repertoires of hundreds of patients with early-stage NSCLC. The mean age of the NSCLC patients was just over 65 years, with 120 to 150 men and 85 to 110 women. The cohort was made up of 236 treatment-naive NSCLC patients whose localized lung tumors had been resected. Overall study outcomes, separate from this receptor: Because multi-region sequencing of the tumors was not done, intratumor heterogeneity could not be ruled out. Because the study design was exploratory, TCR variables were selected using unadjusted p-values without false-discovery rate correction. The highest T cell clonality was observed in uninvolved tumor-adjacent lung, where clonality exceeded that of tumor, suggesting that antigenic responses were more focused in uninvolved tumor-adjacent lung. Longer overall survival was associated with higher blood T cell density, whereas shorter survival was associated with higher adjacent-lung clonality. A median of roughly 50 of the top 100 tumor clones turned up in the paired uninvolved adjacent lung, and 28 of those clones also ranked among the top 100 of that same adjacent lung.

TCR beta CDR3 regions were sequenced from DNA using the immunoSEQ Assay. The authors' analysis ran thus. T cell density was computed as TCR beta template counts normalized to usable DNA estimated by amplifying housekeeping genes. Richness was estimated using the preseqR package, with extrapolation to 400,000 templates for PBMC samples and to 120,000 templates for tissue samples. Clonality was defined by subtracting Pielou's evenness from one. Tissue-enriched TCRs were identified through differential abundance testing performed on productive amino-acid clonotypes, with a minimum total count of 5 and an alpha of 0.1. Repertoire overlap between compartments was quantified with the Jaccard Index and Morisita Overlap Index. GLIPH clustered TCR beta CDR3s with public tetramer-defined viral CDR3s; viral motifs required at least three viral sequences plus V-gene enrichment. The clones in this table, taken by TCRdb from immuneACCESS, are in-frame only. Not every clone is retained; where verified, under half of the shortfall comes from an unresolved V gene, and the cause of the rest is unknown. That table supplies the V and J calls and clone size; D and trimming were determined from the DNA. This sample comprises just over 70,000 clones, 86% of them detected only once. In total, the top ten clones hold about a fifth of the sample.

Cut back by 5 bases and 6 bases, the V and J ends lie 13 bases apart. From the cysteine up to the phenylalanine, the CDR3 has a length of 14 residues. This entry keeps only the CDR3 DNA: 42 bases, framed from base 1. Per the germline V gene (reference sequence), LNHDA is the CDR1 and SQIVND is the CDR2. At diagnosis, peripheral blood, uninvolved tumor-adjacent lung and tumor were collected and stored as a combination of fresh-frozen and FFPE material. For TCR repertoire profiling, the blood samples were analyzed as peripheral blood mononuclear cells. The chain joins TRBV19 to TRBJ2-2, with the D segment possibly TRBD1 or TRBD2, each aligning over 5 bases. The sequenced sample was peripheral blood, obtained before any cancer treatment. The sequence was collected from a male donor at least 60 years old with stage III squamous cell lung carcinoma. DNA sequence: TGTGCCAGTAGTGCCTCCGGGGCCGCCGGGGAGCTGTTTTTT. This encodes CASSASGAAGELFF. The CDR3, completed at both ends by the reference TRBV19 and TRBJ2-2 genes, gives the full variable domain DGGITQSPKYLFRKEGQNVTLSCEQNLNHDAMYWYRQDPGQGLRLIYYSQIVNDFQKGDIAEGYSVSREKKESFPLTVTSAQKNPTAFYLCASSASGAAGELFFGEGSRLTVL.